This T cell receptor beta chain was captured in a study of beta chain features in type 1 diabetes. This clone was found a few times. Its antigen is still unknown. Study-level results: In all four CD4+ subsets, TCRB CDR3 length was significantly, moderately reduced in type 1 diabetes.

The sequenced template was cDNA made from the entire isolated RNA. The protocol was immunoSEQ multiplex PCR, while the TCRdb copy is restricted to in-frame clones and leaves out a portion. The sample consists of hundreds of thousands of clones, around 13% of them appearing once. Every donor had blood drawn once into heparin, approximately 120 mL on average. The authors sorted CD4+ naive, central memory, regulatory and stem cell-like memory cells via CD45RO/CCR7/CD25/CD127/CD95/CD27. Sort purity for all populations was recorded as exceeding 98%. The sequencing input was central memory CD4+ T cells from blood. The clonotype comes from a man aged 25-40 years in good health.

In nucleotides, the CDR3 is TGCGCCAGCAGCTTGGGTCAGGCGTACAATGAGCAGTTCTTC. It translates to CASSLGQAYNEQFF. The chain couples TRBV5-1 to TRBJ2-1; D is unclear. The germline V and J ends were trimmed by 0 bases and 4 bases, with 8 bases remaining between them. CDR3 length equals 14 residues. Germline V gene lookup returns CDR1 SGHRS and CDR2 YFSETQ.